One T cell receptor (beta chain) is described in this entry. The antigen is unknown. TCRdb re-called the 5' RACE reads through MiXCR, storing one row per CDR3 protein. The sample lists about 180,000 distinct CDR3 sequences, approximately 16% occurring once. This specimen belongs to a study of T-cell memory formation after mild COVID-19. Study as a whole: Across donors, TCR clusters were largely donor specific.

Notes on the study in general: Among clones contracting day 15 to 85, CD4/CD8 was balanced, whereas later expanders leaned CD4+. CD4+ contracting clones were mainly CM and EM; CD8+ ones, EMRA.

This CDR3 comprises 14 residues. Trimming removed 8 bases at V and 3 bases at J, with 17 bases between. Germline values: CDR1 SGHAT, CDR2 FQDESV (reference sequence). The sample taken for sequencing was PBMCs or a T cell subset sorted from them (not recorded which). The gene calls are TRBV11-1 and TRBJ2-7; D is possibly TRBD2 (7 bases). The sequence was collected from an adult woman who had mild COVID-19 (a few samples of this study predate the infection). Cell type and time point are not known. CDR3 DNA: TGTGCCAGCGCAGCTGGGGGGGCCTACTACGAGCAGTACTTC. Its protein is CASAAGGAYYEQYF.